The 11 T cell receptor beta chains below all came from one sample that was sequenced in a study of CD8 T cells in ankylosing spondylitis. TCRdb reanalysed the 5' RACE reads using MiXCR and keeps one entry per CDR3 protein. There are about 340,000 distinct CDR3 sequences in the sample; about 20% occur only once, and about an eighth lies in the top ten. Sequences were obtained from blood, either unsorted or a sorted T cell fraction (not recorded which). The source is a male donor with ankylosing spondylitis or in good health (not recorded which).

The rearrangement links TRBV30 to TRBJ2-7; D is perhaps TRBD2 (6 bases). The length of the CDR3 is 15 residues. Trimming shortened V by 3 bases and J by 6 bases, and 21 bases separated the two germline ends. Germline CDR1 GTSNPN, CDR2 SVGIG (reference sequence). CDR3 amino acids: CAWRPEVSGGFEQYF. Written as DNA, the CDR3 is TGTGCCTGGAGGCCCGAGGTTAGCGGCGGCTTCGAGCAGTACTTC.

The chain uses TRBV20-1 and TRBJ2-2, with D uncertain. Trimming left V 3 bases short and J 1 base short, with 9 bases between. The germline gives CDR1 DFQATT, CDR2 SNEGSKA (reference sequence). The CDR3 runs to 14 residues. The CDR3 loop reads CSARGYLNTGELFF. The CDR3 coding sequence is TGCAGTGCTAGGGGTTACCTGAACACCGGGGAGCTGTTTTTT.

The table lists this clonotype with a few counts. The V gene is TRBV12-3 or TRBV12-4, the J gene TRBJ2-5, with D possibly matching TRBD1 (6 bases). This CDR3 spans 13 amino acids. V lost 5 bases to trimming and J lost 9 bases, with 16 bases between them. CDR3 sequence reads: CASSLPGEMSQYF. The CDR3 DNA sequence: TGTGCCAGCAGTCTCCCAGGGGAAATGTCCCAGTACTTC.

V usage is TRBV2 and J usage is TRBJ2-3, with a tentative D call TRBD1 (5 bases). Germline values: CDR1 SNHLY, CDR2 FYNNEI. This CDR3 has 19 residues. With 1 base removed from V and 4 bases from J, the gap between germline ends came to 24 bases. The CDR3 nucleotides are TGTGCCAGCAGTGAAGTGGAGACAGAGTCTGCCAATAGTGCAGATACGCAGTATTTT. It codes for CASSEVETESANSADTQYF.

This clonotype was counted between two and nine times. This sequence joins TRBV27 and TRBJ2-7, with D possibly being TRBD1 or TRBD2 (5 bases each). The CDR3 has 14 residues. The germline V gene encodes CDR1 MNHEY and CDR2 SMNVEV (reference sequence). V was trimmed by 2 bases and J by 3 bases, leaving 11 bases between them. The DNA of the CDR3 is TGTGCCAGCAGTTTACGGGGCTCTGGCTACGAGCAGTACTTC. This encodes CASSLRGSGYEQYF.

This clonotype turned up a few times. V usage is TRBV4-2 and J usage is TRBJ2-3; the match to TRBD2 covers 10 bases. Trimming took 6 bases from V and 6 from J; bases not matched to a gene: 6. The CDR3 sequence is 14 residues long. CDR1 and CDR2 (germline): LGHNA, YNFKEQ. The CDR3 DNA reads TGTGCCAGCAGTACCAGCGGGGGGGTGGATACGCAGTATTTT. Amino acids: CASSTSGGVDTQYF.

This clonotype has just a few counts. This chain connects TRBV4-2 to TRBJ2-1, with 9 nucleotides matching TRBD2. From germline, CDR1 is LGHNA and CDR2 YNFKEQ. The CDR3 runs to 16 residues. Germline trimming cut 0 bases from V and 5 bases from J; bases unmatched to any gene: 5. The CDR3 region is CASSQDLAGGHNEQFF. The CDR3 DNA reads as TGTGCCAGCAGCCAAGATCTTGCGGGGGGGCACAATGAGCAGTTCTTC.

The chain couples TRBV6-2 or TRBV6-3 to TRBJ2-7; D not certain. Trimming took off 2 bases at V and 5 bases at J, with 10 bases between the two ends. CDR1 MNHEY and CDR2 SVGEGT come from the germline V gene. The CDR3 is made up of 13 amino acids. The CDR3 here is CASSYRTFHEQYF. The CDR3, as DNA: TGTGCCAGCAGTTACCGTACGTTCCACGAGCAGTACTTC.

CDR3 sequence: CASTEGAGLYEQYF. In DNA, the CDR3 is TGTGCCAGCACCGAAGGAGCGGGCCTCTACGAGCAGTACTTC. This chain joins TRBV6-2 or TRBV6-3 and TRBJ2-7; a weak D match, TRBD2 (6 bases). In germline, CDR1 is MNHEY, CDR2 SVGEGT. The CDR3 is made up of 14 amino acids. With 7 bases removed from V and 3 bases from J, the gap between germline ends came to 16 bases.

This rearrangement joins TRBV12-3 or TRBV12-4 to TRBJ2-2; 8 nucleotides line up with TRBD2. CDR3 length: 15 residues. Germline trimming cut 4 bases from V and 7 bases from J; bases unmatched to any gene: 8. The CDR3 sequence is CASSSSGGGGGELFF. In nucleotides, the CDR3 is TGTGCCAGCAGTTCCTCGGGGGGGGGAGGCGGGGAGCTGTTTTTT.

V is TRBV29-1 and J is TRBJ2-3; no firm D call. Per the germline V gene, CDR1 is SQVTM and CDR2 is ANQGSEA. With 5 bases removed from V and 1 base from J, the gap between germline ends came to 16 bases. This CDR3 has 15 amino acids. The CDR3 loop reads CSVSPTVQGTDTQYF. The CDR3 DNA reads TGCAGCGTTTCGCCGACGGTCCAAGGCACAGATACGCAGTATTTT.